Listed here are 8 T cell receptor beta chains from one sample, sequenced in a study of read filtering for tumor transcriptome and immune sequencing. The library was built from 400 ng RNA with molecular barcoded adaptors for alpha/delta and beta/gamma chains. One entry per CDR3 protein, called by TCRdb with MiXCR from the reads. This sample has 50,000 or so distinct CDR3 sequences; around 20% occur once, and the top ten carry less than 20%. Input material: a population of CD138-negative cells sorted from bone marrow. These receptors all come from a donor aged 40 or over with multiple myeloma.

In this sample, this clonotype turned up a few times. The rearrangement uses TRBV12-3 or TRBV12-4 and TRBJ1-5; no firm D call. CDR3 length: 13 residues. V was pared by 6 bases and J by 5 bases, with 11 bases between. The CDR3 is CASSFESYQPQHF. The CDR3 region has the DNA TGTGCCAGCAGCTTCGAATCTTATCAGCCCCAGCATTTT.

With regard to this clonotype: A read error is possible here, since a much larger clone lies one base away. This rearrangement joins TRBV30 to TRBJ2-7; D gene unclear. The CDR3 consists of 13 residues. Per germline, CDR1 GTSNPN and CDR2 SVGIG (reference sequence). The CDR3 loop reads CAWSPSFSYEQCF. The CDR3 bases are TGTGCCTGGAGCCCTTCCTTCTCCTACGAGCAGTGCTTC.

This clonotype was seen ten or more times. The rearrangement uses TRBV5-5 and TRBJ2-5; possible D gene TRBD1, 6 bases. Per germline, CDR1 SGHKS and CDR2 YYEKEE (reference sequence). Trimming took off 4 bases at V and 5 bases at J, with 18 bases between the two ends. The CDR3 has 15 residues. For the CDR3, the DNA is TGTGCCAGCAGCCCCGGGCAGGGGTTTCGGGAGACCCAGTACTTC. This gives the protein CASSPGQGFRETQYF.

This clonotype is classed as medium-sized. The rearrangement uses TRBV27 and TRBJ1-1; D perhaps matches TRBD1 (5 bases). CDR3 size: 15 residues. With 3 bases removed from V and 0 bases from J, the gap between germline ends came to 11 bases. The germline V gene has CDR1 MNHEY and CDR2 SMNVEV (reference sequence). CDR3 nucleotides: TGTGCCAGCAGTTTTACAGGCAACATGAACACTGAAGCTTTCTTT. Amino acid sequence: CASSFTGNMNTEAFF.

This clonotype was found many times. The chain links TRBV10-1 to TRBJ2-2; weak D call: TRBD1 (5 bases). V lost 4 bases to trimming and J lost 5 bases, with 11 bases between them. Germline V gene lookup returns CDR1 WNHNN and CDR2 SYGVQD (reference sequence). The CDR3 runs to 14 residues. The CDR3 DNA sequence: TGCGCCAGCAGTGCCCAGGGTTGGACCGGGGAGCTGTTTTTT. It yields the protein CASSAQGWTGELFF.

Within the sample, this clonotype is medium-sized. This chain connects TRBV20-1 to TRBJ1-5; weak D call: TRBD1 (6 bases). Trimming pared 4 bases from V and 11 bases from J, leaving 24 bases between. Germline lookup yields CDR1 DFQATT and CDR2 SNEGSKA (reference sequence). This CDR3 is 15 amino acids long. The CDR3, as DNA: TGCAGTGCTACGTACCAGGACAGCCCTATAATGGCCCAGCATTTT. Protein sequence: CSATYQDSPIMAQHF.

At least ten counts were recorded for this clonotype. The chain carries TRBV12-3 or TRBV12-4 and TRBJ2-1; D ambiguous. The CDR3 consists of 11 residues. V was trimmed by 5 bases and J by 10 bases, leaving 9 bases between them. The CDR3 coding sequence is TGTGCCAGCAGTACACCAAACGAGCAGTTCTTC. Translated, it gives CASSTPNEQFF.

This clonotype was counted at least ten times. The genes are TRBV5-1 and TRBJ1-1; D remains ambiguous. The CDR3 spans 14 residues. Trimming removed 3 bases from V and 1 base from J, with 10 bases in between. CDR1 and CDR2 (germline): SGHRS, YFSETQ. CDR3 protein: CASSSPNPNTEAFF. The CDR3 DNA reads TGCGCCAGCAGCTCCCCGAACCCGAACACTGAAGCTTTCTTT. The full variable domain, completed using reference TRBV5-1 and TRBJ1-1, is KAGVTQTPRYLIKTRGQQVTLSCSPISGHRSVSWYQQTPGQGLQFLFEYFSETQRNKGNFPGRFSGRQFSNSRSEMNVSTLELGDSALYLCASSSPNPNTEAFFGQGTRLTVV.